This T cell receptor (beta chain) was sequenced in a study of shared clonotypes between healthy human individuals. This CDR3 comprises 15 residues. Deletions cut 8 bases from V and 2 bases from J, with 16 bases between. Germline loops: CDR1 MDHEN, CDR2 SYDVKM. This clone has a single count. What it binds is not known. Measured with immunoSEQ multiplex PCR; TCRdb has only the in-frame clones, and not every one. This sample has some 350,000 clones, with around 72% found just once. Study-wide findings and caveats: What limited the represented genetic and exposure-history diversity was the small number of donors.

Sample: memory CD4+ T cells sorted from blood. Described subset: CD45RA-negative fraction. This TCR derives from a man aged 30 to 39 in good health. V gene TRBV28 combines with J gene TRBJ1-3, with D uncertain. CDR3 nucleotides: TGTGCCAGCCTAGGAGCGGGCCTCACTGGAAACACCATATATTTT. The encoded protein is CASLGAGLTGNTIYF.